Listed here are 32 T cell receptor beta chains from one sample, sequenced in a study of T cells in Graves' hyperthyroidism and ophthalmopathy. Amplification yielded TCR beta CDR3 regions, with RNA transcripts as the source. In the first-round RT-PCR of the TCR CDR3, the HTBI primer set was used. MiXCR was run by TCRdb on the multiplex PCR reads, yielding one entry per CDR3 protein. The sample contains about 180,000 distinct CDR3 sequences, approximately 17% of which appear only once. Sequences were obtained from blood. The receptor source for this set is a woman between 45 and 60 years old with Graves' hyperthyroidism.

This clonotype was recorded at least ten times. The rearrangement uses TRBV5-4 and TRBJ2-3; D perhaps matches TRBD2 (6 bases). V was cut by 6 bases and J by 2 bases, with 10 bases left in between. CDR3 size: 13 residues. Germline V gene data show CDR1 as SGHNT and CDR2 as YYREEE (reference sequence). This CDR3 reads CASNAGYTDTQYF. The CDR3 DNA reads as TGTGCCAGCAATGCGGGGTACACAGATACGCAGTATTTT.

This clonotype was detected many times. The V gene is TRBV28, the J gene TRBJ1-2; 7 bases are a match to TRBD1. Trimming took 5 bases from V and 7 from J; bases not matched to a gene: 16. CDR3 size: 16 residues. Looked up from germline, CDR1 is MDHEN and CDR2 is SYDVKM. In nucleotides, the CDR3 is TGTGCCAGCAGTCCTAGGATCCGGGCAGGGGGTAGTGGCTACACCTTC. Its translation: CASSPRIRAGGSGYTF.

There are a few counts of this clonotype. The chain is built from TRBV18 and TRBJ2-5; D unclear. V lost 3 bases and J lost 7, with 9 bases in between. Looked up from germline, CDR1 is KGHSH and CDR2 is LQKENI. The CDR3 loop spans 12 amino acids. The CDR3 protein is CASSPTLGTQYF. In nucleotides, the CDR3 is TGTGCCAGCTCACCGACTTTAGGGACCCAGTACTTC.

In this sample, this clonotype turned up many times. The chain recombines TRBV20-1 with TRBJ1-2; D possibly corresponds to TRBD1 (5 bases). The germline V gene has CDR1 DFQATT and CDR2 SNEGSKA (reference sequence). This CDR3 has 12 residues. V gave up 6 bases and J gave up 8 bases, with 16 bases separating them. CDR3 in amino acids: CSAELGAGGYTF. DNA for the CDR3: TGCAGTGCCGAACTTGGGGCGGGAGGCTACACCTTC.

This clonotype was found a few times. This sequence joins TRBV4-3 and TRBJ2-2; 10 bases fit TRBD1. The V and J ends lost 3 bases and 0 bases, in that order; junction bases with no gene match: 10. This CDR3 is 19 amino acids long. The germline V gene has CDR1 LGHNA and CDR2 YSLEER. The CDR3, as DNA: TGCGCCAGCAGCCAGGTCCGGGACAGGGGTCTCGCGAACACCGGGGAGCTGTTTTTT. It specifies CASSQVRDRGLANTGELFF.

This clonotype has ten or more counts. This rearrangement joins TRBV29-1 to TRBJ2-7; 10 positions agree with TRBD1. Looked up from germline, CDR1 is SQVTM and CDR2 is ANQGSEA. Germline trimming cut 6 bases from V and 3 bases from J; bases unmatched to any gene: 8. The CDR3 loop spans 14 amino acids. CDR3 DNA sequence: TGCAGCGTAACCGGGACAGGGGCGGACTACGAGCAGTACTTC. This translates into CSVTGTGADYEQYF.

This clonotype turned up a few times. The chain joins TRBV3-1 to TRBJ2-5; 12 bases match TRBD2. Trimming took 6 bases from V and 6 from J; bases not matched to a gene: 5. This CDR3 spans 14 amino acids. Germline V gene sequence: CDR1 LGHDT, CDR2 YNNKEL (reference sequence). The CDR3 protein is CASSPSGGGKTQYF. The DNA of the CDR3 is TGTGCCAGCAGTCCTAGCGGGGGGGGGAAGACCCAGTACTTC.

The V call is TRBV12-3 or TRBV12-4, the J call TRBJ2-7; D perhaps matches TRBD2 (5 bases). This CDR3 contains 13 residues. Trimming stripped 7 bases from V and 1 base from J, with 11 bases between. In DNA form, the CDR3 reads TGTGCCAGCAAAGTACTAGGGTCCTACGAGCAGTACTTC. Protein sequence: CASKVLGSYEQYF.

For this clonotype: A much larger clone lies one base from this, so it may be a read error. The conserved phenylalanine or tryptophan is not found at the CDR3 terminus, so this likely reflects a read error. The J gene is TRBJ2-2, the V gene TRBV2; D is ambiguous. V was cut by 2 bases and J by 2 bases, with 6 bases left in between. The CDR3 sequence is 14 residues long. CDR1 SNHLY and CDR2 FYNNEI come from the germline V gene. CDR3 loop: CASSERTNTGELFL. DNA of the CDR3: TGTGCCAGCAGTGAAAGGACCAACACCGGGGAGCTGTTTCTT.

This clonotype was recorded many times. V usage is TRBV2 and J usage is TRBJ2-1; TRBD1 is a possible D gene (5 bases). Looked up from germline, CDR1 is SNHLY and CDR2 is FYNNEI. V gave up 7 bases and J gave up 4 bases, with 11 bases separating them. CDR3 size: 13 residues. CDR3: CASMKGQYNEQFF. DNA for the CDR3: TGTGCCAGCATGAAGGGGCAATACAATGAGCAGTTCTTC.

This clonotype appeared many times. The chain is built from TRBV27 and TRBJ1-1; no clear D gene. Trimming stripped 6 bases from V and 0 bases from J, with 8 bases between. The CDR3 is made up of 13 amino acids. Germline assignment: CDR1 MNHEY and CDR2 SMNVEV (reference sequence). The CDR3 loop reads CASRRELNTEAFF. The CDR3 coding sequence is TGTGCCAGCAGGCGGGAATTGAACACTGAAGCTTTCTTT.

This clonotype was seen many times. V gene TRBV2 combines with J gene TRBJ2-2; a weak D match, TRBD2 (5 bases). From germline, CDR1 is SNHLY and CDR2 FYNNEI. Trimming pared 5 bases from V and 0 bases from J, leaving 7 bases between. This CDR3 region has 14 residues. CDR3 bases: TGTGCCAGCAGTAGGACTGCGAACACCGGGGAGCTGTTTTTT. It is translated as CASSRTANTGELFF.

This clonotype was found many times. The rearrangement links TRBV7-9 to TRBJ2-2, with no clear D. Trimming removed 2 bases at V and 0 bases at J, with 7 bases between. CDR3 length: 15 residues. Germline loops: CDR1 SEHNR, CDR2 FQNEAQ (reference sequence). CDR3 sequence: CASSLRPANTGELFF. The CDR3 coding sequence is TGTGCCAGCAGCTTAAGGCCCGCGAACACCGGGGAGCTGTTTTTT.

This clonotype was seen at least ten times. The gene calls are TRBV20-1 and TRBJ1-4; D is unresolved. CDR1 and CDR2 from the germline V gene are DFQATT and SNEGSKA (reference sequence). Deletions cut 0 bases from V and 8 bases from J, with 16 bases between. The CDR3 extends over 15 amino acids. The CDR3 sequence: CSARDPDQSREKLFF. CDR3 sequence (DNA): TGCAGTGCTAGAGATCCGGACCAGAGCCGGGAAAAACTGTTTTTT.

The table lists this clonotype with many counts. V usage is TRBV3-1 and J usage is TRBJ1-1; no definite D call. The germline V gene encodes CDR1 LGHDT and CDR2 YNNKEL (reference sequence). Trimming cost V 2 bases and J 2 bases, with 12 bases left between them. The CDR3 consists of 15 residues. CDR3 bases: TGTGCCAGCAGCCAAAACCGAAGAATAAACACTGAAGCTTTCTTT. Amino acid sequence: CASSQNRRINTEAFF.

This clonotype came up many times. The chain couples TRBV28 to TRBJ2-5; D possibly uses TRBD1 or TRBD2 (5 bases each). The V gene's germline CDR1 is MDHEN and CDR2 SYDVKM. V lost 2 bases to trimming and J lost 5 bases, with 12 bases between them. CDR3 length: 14 amino acids. The CDR3 DNA reads as TGTGCCAGCAGTTTAAGGGGCGGGCTTGAGACCCAGTACTTC. It specifies CASSLRGGLETQYF.

This clonotype was seen many times. The gene calls are TRBV5-5 and TRBJ1-5; no clear D gene. Germline V gives CDR1 SGHKS, CDR2 YYEKEE (reference sequence). The CDR3 consists of 14 residues. The ends were cut back, 0 bases at V and 1 base at J, with 5 bases in the middle. CDR3 in amino acids: CASSLVDSNQPQHF. The CDR3 DNA follows: TGTGCCAGCAGCTTGGTGGACAGCAATCAGCCCCAGCATTTT.

The V and J genes are TRBV29-1 and TRBJ1-1, with D perhaps TRBD1 (5 bases). The V gene lost 4 bases and the J gene lost 1 base, with 7 bases spanning the gap. The CDR3 runs 12 residues. From germline, CDR1 is SQVTM and CDR2 ANQGSEA. CDR3 coding DNA: TGCAGCGTTGCCGGGGGGAACACTGAAGCTTTCTTT. Amino acid sequence: CSVAGGNTEAFF.

The chain has TRBV28 and TRBJ2-3; TRBD2 matches at 13 bases. Unmatched junction bases numbered 23, after V lost 8 bases and J lost 0 bases. The CDR3 consists of 22 residues. Per the germline V gene, CDR1 is MDHEN and CDR2 is SYDVKM. The CDR3 sequence: CASSGTFLPGTSGKDSTDTQYF. The CDR3 DNA follows: TGTGCCAGCTCCGGGACCTTTCTTCCCGGGACTAGCGGGAAGGATAGCACAGATACGCAGTATTTT.

The sample holds a few counts of this clonotype. The CDR3 bases are TGTGCCAGCTCACCACTGGGGACTAGCGGGGGAGTCTACGAGCAGTACTTC. Its translation is CASSPLGTSGGVYEQYF. The rearrangement uses TRBV18 and TRBJ2-7; 14 bases fit TRBD2. Germline trimming cut 1 base from V and 3 bases from J; bases unmatched to any gene: 5. Germline assignment: CDR1 KGHSH and CDR2 LQKENI. The CDR3 extends over 17 amino acids.

The sample holds one count of this clonotype. A single base separates this from a much larger clone, so it may be a read error. V and J are TRBV7-3 and TRBJ2-7; 9 bases are a match to TRBD1. The CDR3 is 14 amino acids. Trimming cost V 0 bases and J 8 bases; bases outside gene matches: 5. The germline V gene encodes CDR1 SGHTA and CDR2 FQGTGA. CDR3 in DNA: TGTGCCAGCAGCTTAACCGGGACAGGGTACAAGCAGTACTTC. Amino acid sequence: CASSLTGTGYKQYF.

This chain links TRBV12-3 or TRBV12-4 with TRBJ2-5, with a weak D call TRBD1 (6 bases). CDR3 length: 17 residues. V was shortened by 6 bases and J by 7 bases, with 27 bases between the two germline ends. CDR3 nucleotides: TGTGCCAGCAGCCTAACCGTGGGGGCAGGCCGAGGGGCGACCCAGTACTTC. It yields the protein CASSLTVGAGRGATQYF.

This clonotype has at least ten counts. The V gene is TRBV5-1, the J gene TRBJ1-2, with 10 nucleotides matching TRBD1. Germline V gene lookup returns CDR1 SGHRS and CDR2 YFSETQ. The CDR3 contains 11 residues. After removal of 7 bases from V and 7 bases from J, the junction contained 1 base not matched to a gene. This chain's CDR3 is CASGDRGGYTF. For the CDR3, the DNA is TGCGCCAGCGGGGACAGGGGTGGCTACACCTTC.

Details on this clonotype: A clone one base away is much larger, so this may be a read error. The chain is built from TRBV29-1 and TRBJ2-2; weak D call: TRBD2 (6 bases). The germline gives CDR1 SQVTM, CDR2 ANQGSEA. The CDR3 loop spans 15 amino acids. This CDR3 is CNVEDRGENTGELFF. CDR3 sequence (DNA): TGCAACGTTGAAGATCGCGGGGAGAACACCGGGGAGCTGTTTTTT.

This clonotype was counted many times. The CDR3 bases are TGCAGCGTTGAAGCGCAGGGTCCTGAAGCTTTCTTT. This codes for CSVEAQGPEAFF. V usage is TRBV29-1 and J usage is TRBJ1-1, with D possibly TRBD1 on 5 matching bases. Trimming cost V 1 base and J 6 bases, with 9 bases left between them. The CDR3 sequence is 12 residues long. Germline values: CDR1 SQVTM, CDR2 ANQGSEA.

The CDR3 protein is CATRGQGEYEQYF. The CDR3 nucleotides are TGTGCCACCAGAGGACAGGGGGAGTACGAGCAGTACTTC. The rearrangement links TRBV24-1 to TRBJ2-7; 10 nucleotides agree with TRBD1. After removal of 7 bases from V and 4 bases from J, the junction contained 3 bases not matched to a gene. CDR1 is KGHDR and CDR2 is SFDVKD in the germline V gene. This CDR3 comprises 13 residues.

This clonotype was detected once. This clone may be a read error of a much larger clone one base away. This chain joins TRBV13 and TRBJ2-1; perhaps D is TRBD1 or TRBD2 (6 bases each). V was pared by 5 bases and J by 0 bases, with 14 bases between. CDR1 and CDR2 (germline): PRHDT, FYEKMQ (reference sequence). The CDR3 sequence is 16 residues long. In nucleotides, the CDR3 is TGTGCCAGCAGCGCACTAGGGGGGAGCTCCTACAATGAGCAGTTCTTC. Its translation: CASSALGGSSYNEQFF.

This clonotype was seen ten or more times. The chain links TRBV20-1 to TRBJ2-1, with unresolved D. Germline assignment: CDR1 DFQATT and CDR2 SNEGSKA (reference sequence). The length of the CDR3 is 14 residues. V lost 3 bases and J 1 base, leaving 10 bases between the germline ends. CDR3 protein: CSASFPRSYNEQFF. As DNA, the CDR3 is TGCAGTGCTAGTTTCCCCCGTTCCTACAATGAGCAGTTCTTC.

This clonotype was seen at least ten times. This chain connects TRBV18 to TRBJ1-1; D is undetermined. The CDR3 has 14 amino acids. The V gene lost 6 bases and the J gene lost 3 bases, with 14 bases spanning the gap. CDR1 and CDR2 from the germline V gene are KGHSH and LQKENI. CDR3 region: CASSQRYLDTEAFF. In DNA, the CDR3 is TGTGCCAGCTCGCAGCGGTATTTGGACACTGAAGCTTTCTTT.

This clonotype has ten or more counts. The chain recombines TRBV25-1 with TRBJ2-1, with D possibly matching TRBD1 (6 bases). Germline V gene sequence: CDR1 MGHDK, CDR2 SYGVNS. The CDR3 length is 14 residues. V was clipped by 4 bases and J by 4 bases, with 11 bases between them. This CDR3 reads CASSGYREYNEQFF. CDR3 nucleotides: TGTGCCAGCAGTGGATACAGGGAATACAATGAGCAGTTCTTC.

V is TRBV20-1 and J is TRBJ1-3, with D possibly being TRBD1 (6 bases). The germline gives CDR1 DFQATT, CDR2 SNEGSKA (reference sequence). This CDR3 is 14 amino acids long. Trimming removed 5 bases at V and 0 bases at J, with 11 bases between. CDR3: CSADGQPSGNTIYF. In DNA form, the CDR3 reads TGCAGTGCTGATGGACAGCCCTCTGGAAACACCATATATTTT.

V is TRBV5-4 and J is TRBJ1-1; D perhaps matches TRBD1 (5 bases). Per germline, CDR1 SGHNT and CDR2 YYREEE (reference sequence). Trimming left V 0 bases short and J 3 bases short, with 15 bases between. The CDR3 is 16 amino acids. Here the CDR3 reads CASSLVSGGFYTEAFF. The CDR3 DNA reads as TGTGCCAGCAGCTTGGTATCGGGGGGTTTTTACACTGAAGCTTTCTTT.